This is a list of T cell receptor beta chains from one sample in a study of T cell repertoires in cytomegalovirus infection. The antigens of these receptors remain unknown. TCRdb called the reads again in MiXCR, with one record for every CDR3 protein. The profile shows roughly 800,000 distinct CDR3 sequences, almost 30% of them singletons. This material consisted of cultured CD8+ T cells from PBMCs, taken from culture after CMV antigen stimulation. These receptors were obtained from a human donor in good health (CMV status not recorded). Some clones in this sample may be carry-over from other donors' samples. CDR3s include the opening cysteine and the closing phenylalanine or tryptophan. A D gene is named only where the DNA matches it firmly. Expanded clones get a size class; other rows say once, few or many, or leave the size out.

d_call: -; j_call: TRBJ2-1; clone_size: few; v_call: TRBV7-8; cdr3_nt: TGTGCCAGCAGCTTCGACCTGGGAGCGGGCCAAGATTGGAATGAGCAGTTCTTC; cdr3_aa: CASSFDLGAGQDWNEQFF
d_call: TRBD1; j_call: TRBJ2-5; clone_size: few; v_call: TRBV6-2/TRBV6-3; cdr3_nt: TGTGCCAGCAGTCAGCGACAGGGGGAAGCGACCCAGTACTTC; cdr3_aa: CASSQRQGEATQYF
d_call: -; j_call: TRBJ1-5; clone_size: -; v_call: TRBV27; cdr3_nt: TGTGCCAGCAGTTTGTCAGGTCCTCATCAGCCCCAGCATTTT; cdr3_aa: CASSLSGPHQPQHF
d_call: TRBD1; j_call: TRBJ2-5; clone_size: few; v_call: TRBV7-9; cdr3_nt: TGTGCCAGCAGAGACGGGACAGGGGGCGGGCGGCAAGAGACCCAGTACTTC; cdr3_aa: CASRDGTGGGRQETQYF
d_call: -; j_call: TRBJ2-5; clone_size: many; v_call: TRBV7-2; cdr3_nt: TGTGCCAGCAGCTTAGTTCCGGGAGCGGAGACCCAGTACTTC; cdr3_aa: CASSLVPGAETQYF
d_call: TRBD1; j_call: TRBJ2-3; clone_size: few; v_call: TRBV12-3/TRBV12-4; cdr3_nt: TGTGCCAGCAGGCAAGACAGGGCATTTTACACAGATACGCAGTATTTT; cdr3_aa: CASRQDRAFYTDTQYF
d_call: -; j_call: TRBJ2-2; clone_size: few; v_call: TRBV14; cdr3_nt: TGTGCCAGCAGCCCCAGCTTCGGAGGGTCCGGGGAGCTGTTTTTT; cdr3_aa: CASSPSFGGSGELFF
d_call: -; j_call: TRBJ2-4; clone_size: -; v_call: TRBV4-3; cdr3_nt: TGCGCCAGCAGCCAAGAAGGAGGGGAAGAGGGGCAGGTTAAAAACATTCAGTACTTC; cdr3_aa: CASSQEGGEEGQVKNIQYF
d_call: -; j_call: TRBJ2-5; clone_size: many; v_call: TRBV6-1; cdr3_nt: TGTGCCAGCACCCTGGGCAGGGGTTCGGAGACCCAGTACTTC; cdr3_aa: CASTLGRGSETQYF
d_call: TRBD2; j_call: TRBJ2-3; clone_size: few; v_call: TRBV5-6; cdr3_nt: TGTGCCAGCAGCTTGGTCTCACTAGCGGGGAGGGATACGCAGTATTTT; cdr3_aa: CASSLVSLAGRDTQYF
d_call: -; j_call: TRBJ2-1; clone_size: -; v_call: TRBV12-3/TRBV12-4; cdr3_nt: TGTGCCAGCACCACTGTTAGCCATGAGCAGTTCTTC; cdr3_aa: CASTTVSHEQFF
d_call: -; j_call: TRBJ1-2; clone_size: few; v_call: TRBV2; cdr3_nt: TGTGCCAGCAAGAGCAGGGAGGGCTATGGCTACACCTTC; cdr3_aa: CASKSREGYGYTF
d_call: -; j_call: TRBJ1-1; clone_size: once; v_call: TRBV7-3; cdr3_nt: TGTGCCAGCAGCTTTTCTACCCCCGGCACTGAAGCTTTCTTT; cdr3_aa: CASSFSTPGTEAFF
d_call: -; j_call: TRBJ2-7; clone_size: few; v_call: TRBV6-2/TRBV6-3; cdr3_nt: TGTGCCAGCAGTCTCCCGACAGCTACCTACGAGCAGTACTTC; cdr3_aa: CASSLPTATYEQYF
d_call: -; j_call: TRBJ1-3; clone_size: once; v_call: TRBV27; cdr3_nt: TGTGCCAGCAGTGCGACACGTCTCTCTGGAAACACCATATATTTT; cdr3_aa: CASSATRLSGNTIYF
d_call: TRBD1; j_call: TRBJ2-3; clone_size: -; v_call: TRBV6-2/TRBV6-3; cdr3_nt: TGTGCCAGCAGTACCGGGACAGGGTTCACAGATACGCAGTATTTT; cdr3_aa: CASSTGTGFTDTQYF
d_call: -; j_call: TRBJ1-4; clone_size: once; v_call: TRBV27; cdr3_nt: TGTGCCAGCAGTTTATCGATGGCGGGCGGGAATGAAAAACTGTTTTTT; cdr3_aa: CASSLSMAGGNEKLFF
d_call: TRBD1; j_call: TRBJ1-2; clone_size: few; v_call: TRBV7-9; cdr3_nt: TGTGCCAGCAGCTTAAAAGCCCCGGGACAGGGGGGCTATGGCTACACCTTC; cdr3_aa: CASSLKAPGQGGYGYTF
d_call: -; j_call: TRBJ2-3; clone_size: -; v_call: TRBV7-6; cdr3_nt: TGTGCCAGCAGCAAAGGGACTCGCCGACATGGGACAGATACGCAGTATTTT; cdr3_aa: CASSKGTRRHGTDTQYF
d_call: -; j_call: TRBJ2-3; clone_size: few; v_call: TRBV7-6; cdr3_nt: TGTGCCAGCAGCTCAGAGTGGAGGGCATCAGATACGCAGTATTTT; cdr3_aa: CASSSEWRASDTQYF
d_call: -; j_call: TRBJ2-1; clone_size: few; v_call: TRBV12-3/TRBV12-4; cdr3_nt: TGTGCCAGCAGTTTTATGGTGGAGACACCCACCTACAATGAGCAGTTCTTC; cdr3_aa: CASSFMVETPTYNEQFF
d_call: -; j_call: TRBJ2-3; clone_size: -; v_call: TRBV9; cdr3_nt: TGTGCCAGCACCCCTGGGAGGGGGGGCACAGATACGCAGTATTTT; cdr3_aa: CASTPGRGGTDTQYF
d_call: -; j_call: TRBJ2-1; clone_size: few; v_call: TRBV7-6; cdr3_nt: TGTGCCAGCAGCCACACAGGGATTCGCTCCTACAATGAGCAGTTCTTC; cdr3_aa: CASSHTGIRSYNEQFF
d_call: -; j_call: TRBJ1-1; clone_size: -; v_call: TRBV19; cdr3_nt: TGTGCCAGTAGGCTTACCCCCGGTGGGAACACTGAAGCTTTCTTT; cdr3_aa: CASRLTPGGNTEAFF
d_call: -; j_call: TRBJ2-1; clone_size: few; v_call: TRBV15; cdr3_nt: TGTGCCACCAGCAGAGATCTGGGAGACAGGATCCACAATGAGCAGTTCTTC; cdr3_aa: CATSRDLGDRIHNEQFF
d_call: -; j_call: TRBJ1-5; clone_size: -; v_call: TRBV27; cdr3_nt: TGTGCCAGCAGTTCGTACGTCAATCAGCCCCAGCATTTT; cdr3_aa: CASSSYVNQPQHF
d_call: TRBD1; j_call: TRBJ1-1; clone_size: few; v_call: TRBV12-3/TRBV12-4; cdr3_nt: TGTGCCAGCAGCTTCACCTTATCCCCCGACAGGGTGCACACTGAAGCTTTCTTT; cdr3_aa: CASSFTLSPDRVHTEAFF
d_call: -; j_call: TRBJ2-2; clone_size: -; v_call: TRBV2; cdr3_nt: TGTGCCAGCAGCCTGGACAGTTCCGCTCCGAGTACCGGGGAGCTGTTTTTT; cdr3_aa: CASSLDSSAPSTGELFF
d_call: -; j_call: TRBJ2-1; clone_size: -; v_call: TRBV27; cdr3_nt: TGTGCCAGCAGTTTATTTTCCTATGAGGTCGTCAATGAGCAGTTCTTC; cdr3_aa: CASSLFSYEVVNEQFF
d_call: TRBD1; j_call: TRBJ2-5; clone_size: few; v_call: TRBV7-6; cdr3_nt: TGTGCTAGCAGCTTAGAGTTCCGGACAGGGGAGACCCAGTACTTC; cdr3_aa: CASSLEFRTGETQYF
d_call: -; j_call: TRBJ2-7; clone_size: -; v_call: TRBV10-3; cdr3_nt: TGTGCCATCAGTGAGACCTACTTTTACGAGCAGTACTTC; cdr3_aa: CAISETYFYEQYF
d_call: -; j_call: TRBJ2-1; clone_size: many; v_call: TRBV7-9; cdr3_nt: TGTGCCAGCAGCTTAGCGGACCTACGGGCAGATGAGCAGTTCTTC; cdr3_aa: CASSLADLRADEQFF
d_call: TRBD2; j_call: TRBJ2-3; clone_size: few; v_call: TRBV11-1; cdr3_nt: TGTGCCAGCAGCTTGAGAGCGGGGGCCTACACAGATACGCAGTATTTT; cdr3_aa: CASSLRAGAYTDTQYF
d_call: TRBD1; j_call: TRBJ1-1; clone_size: -; v_call: TRBV5-6; cdr3_nt: TGTGCCAGCAGCTTAGGGGACAGGGTGGTCACTGAAGCTTTCTTT; cdr3_aa: CASSLGDRVVTEAFF
d_call: TRBD2; j_call: TRBJ2-2; clone_size: -; v_call: TRBV7-8; cdr3_nt: TGTGCCAGCAGCTCGGGCGGGGGGGCCCCCACCGGGGAGCTGTTTTTT; cdr3_aa: CASSSGGGAPTGELFF
d_call: -; j_call: TRBJ1-1; clone_size: -; v_call: TRBV5-3; cdr3_nt: TGTGCCAGCAGCTCCTGGGATGTCTCCCTAAAGGACACTGAAGCTTTCTTT; cdr3_aa: CASSSWDVSLKDTEAFF
d_call: -; j_call: TRBJ2-5; clone_size: -; v_call: TRBV4-1; cdr3_nt: TGCGCCAGCAGCCAGTCAACACGGGGGTTAGGAAGGACCCAGTACTTC; cdr3_aa: CASSQSTRGLGRTQYF
d_call: -; j_call: TRBJ1-1; clone_size: many; v_call: TRBV2; cdr3_nt: TGTGCCAGCAGCCGACCCAACACAACATCGTGGGACACTGAAGCTTTCTTT; cdr3_aa: CASSRPNTTSWDTEAFF
d_call: -; j_call: TRBJ1-1; clone_size: -; v_call: TRBV14; cdr3_nt: TGTGCCAGCAGCCAAGGGAGCCTTGGGGCTTTCTTT; cdr3_aa: CASSQGSLGAFF
d_call: -; j_call: TRBJ1-5; clone_size: -; v_call: TRBV6-6; cdr3_nt: TGTGCCAGCAGTTACTCGATGGGGTATAGCAATCAGCCCCAGCATTTT; cdr3_aa: CASSYSMGYSNQPQHF
d_call: -; j_call: TRBJ1-5; clone_size: many; v_call: TRBV7-6; cdr3_nt: TGTGCCAGCAGCCCAGACAGATATAGCAATCAGCCCCAGCATTTT; cdr3_aa: CASSPDRYSNQPQHF